This record covers a single T cell receptor beta chain. Antigen unknown. Measured with immunoSEQ multiplex PCR; TCRdb has only the in-frame clones, and not every one. This sample has 52,000 or so clones, with approximately 54% found just once. This sample was included in a study of cytotoxic CD8 clonotypes in ibrutinib-treated CLL. Study-level information: Included were about 11 relapsed/refractory and about 14 treatment-naive patients, of whom some 18 were IGHV unmutated. Broader study findings: Before falling back toward baseline at progression, clonality had risen at the time of ibrutinib response.

This receptor was taken from a human donor with chronic lymphocytic leukemia. The sample was PBMCs, taken at disease progression, from a patient treated with ibrutinib.

The CDR3 spells CASSPMVGLAGRTDTQYF. In DNA, the CDR3 is TGTGCCAGCTCACCGATGGTGGGACTAGCGGGGAGAACAGATACGCAGTATTTT. This chain joins TRBV18 and TRBJ2-3, with TRBD2 identical over 13 bases. The CDR3 runs 18 residues. V lost 3 bases, J lost 3 bases, and 9 bases stayed unmatched. CDR1 is KGHSH and CDR2 is LQKENI in the germline V gene.